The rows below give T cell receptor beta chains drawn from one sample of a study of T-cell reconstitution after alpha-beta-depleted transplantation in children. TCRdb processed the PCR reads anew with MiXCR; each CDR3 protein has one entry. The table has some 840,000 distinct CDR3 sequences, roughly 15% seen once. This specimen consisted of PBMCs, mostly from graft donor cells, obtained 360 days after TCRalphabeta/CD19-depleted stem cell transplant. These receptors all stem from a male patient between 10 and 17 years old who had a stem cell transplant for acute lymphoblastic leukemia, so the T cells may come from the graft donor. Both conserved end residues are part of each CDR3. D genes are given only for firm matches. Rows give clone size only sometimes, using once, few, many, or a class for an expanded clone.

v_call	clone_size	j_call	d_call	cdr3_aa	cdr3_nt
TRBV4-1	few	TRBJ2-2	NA	CASSQATGGELFF	TGCGCCAGCAGCCAGGCCACGGGCGGGGAGCTGTTTTTT
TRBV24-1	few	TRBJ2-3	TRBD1	CATSETGGGTSTDTQYF	TGTGCCACCAGCGAGACAGGGGGCGGAACGAGCACAGATACGCAGTATTTT
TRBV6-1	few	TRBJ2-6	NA	CASSPTGSLSSGANVLTF	TGTGCCAGCAGTCCCACAGGGTCCCTTTCCTCTGGGGCCAACGTCCTGACTTTC
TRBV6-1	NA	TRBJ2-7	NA	CASTSRGSVLTYEQYF	TGTGCCAGCACGAGCCGGGGCAGTGTCCTGACCTACGAGCAGTACTTC
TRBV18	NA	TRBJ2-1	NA	CASSPHQNEQFF	TGTGCCAGCTCACCACACCAGAATGAGCAGTTCTTC
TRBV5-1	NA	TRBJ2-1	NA	CASSFLTTSEQFF	TGCGCCAGCAGCTTTCTTACGACCAGTGAGCAGTTCTTC
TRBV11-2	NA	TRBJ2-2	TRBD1	CASSPRQGGGGELFF	TGTGCCAGCAGCCCCAGACAGGGCGGTGGCGGGGAGCTGTTTTTT
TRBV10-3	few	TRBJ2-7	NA	CATARAGEQYF	TGTGCCACCGCGCGGGCTGGCGAGCAGTACTTC
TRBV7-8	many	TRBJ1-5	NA	CASSSQGDQPQHF	TGTGCCAGCAGCTCACAGGGTGATCAGCCCCAGCATTTT
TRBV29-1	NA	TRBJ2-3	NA	CSGSHNTQYF	TGCAGCGGTAGTCACAATACGCAGTATTTT
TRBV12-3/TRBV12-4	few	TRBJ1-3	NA	CATEWGAINTIYF	TGTGCCACCGAGTGGGGGGCCATAAACACCATATATTTT
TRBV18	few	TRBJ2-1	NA	CASSPQASYNEQFF	TGTGCCAGCTCACCACAGGCCTCCTACAATGAGCAGTTCTTC
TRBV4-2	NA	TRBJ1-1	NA	CASSQTGPDTEAFF	TGTGCCAGCAGCCAAACAGGGCCGGACACTGAAGCTTTCTTT
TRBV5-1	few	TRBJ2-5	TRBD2	CASSSGTSGPWAQYF	TGCGCCAGCAGCTCTGGGACTAGCGGGCCATGGGCCCAGTACTTC
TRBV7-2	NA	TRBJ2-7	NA	CASSLGATLAYEQYF	TGTGCCAGCAGCTTAGGGGCTACCCTGGCATACGAGCAGTACTTC
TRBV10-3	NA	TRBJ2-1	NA	CAIRPARSYNEQFF	TGTGCCATCAGGCCAGCCCGATCCTACAATGAGCAGTTCTTC
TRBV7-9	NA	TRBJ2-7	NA	CASSLMRVDIYEQYF	TGTGCCAGCAGCTTAATGAGGGTCGATATCTACGAGCAGTACTTC
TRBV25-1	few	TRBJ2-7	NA	CASSEYGQVLVYF	TGTGCCAGCAGTGAATATGGGCAGGTCTTAGTGTACTTC
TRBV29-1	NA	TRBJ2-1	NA	CSAERVGSYNEQFF	TGCAGCGCGGAGAGGGTGGGTTCCTACAATGAGCAGTTCTTC
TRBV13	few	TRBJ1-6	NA	CASSFKNSPLHF	TGTGCCAGCAGCTTTAAAAATTCACCCCTCCACTTT
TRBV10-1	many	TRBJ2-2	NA	CAALDANTGELFF	TGCGCCGCACTGGACGCGAACACCGGGGAGCTGTTTTTT
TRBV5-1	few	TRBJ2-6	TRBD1	CASSAQTGAGANVLTF	TGCGCCAGCAGCGCCCAGACAGGGGCTGGGGCCAACGTCCTGACTTTC
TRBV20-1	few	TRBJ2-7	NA	CSASGRAPEQYF	TGCAGTGCTAGCGGTAGGGCCCCCGAGCAGTACTTC
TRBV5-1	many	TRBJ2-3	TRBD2	CASSSTTSGRLGGTDTQYF	TGCGCCAGCAGCTCCACGACTAGCGGGAGACTGGGGGGCACAGATACGCAGTATTTT
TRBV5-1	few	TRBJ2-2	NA	CASSLARGVGANTGELFF	TGCGCCAGCAGCTTGGCCAGAGGTGTGGGGGCGAACACCGGGGAGCTGTTTTTT
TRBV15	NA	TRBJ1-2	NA	CATSRAPTPGNYGYTF	TGTGCCACCAGCAGAGCTCCAACTCCGGGAAACTATGGCTACACCTTC
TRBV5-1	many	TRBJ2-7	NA	CASSPETVNYEQYF	TGCGCCAGCAGCCCTGAGACAGTGAACTACGAGCAGTACTTC
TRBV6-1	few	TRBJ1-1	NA	CASSVGPTLNTEAFF	TGTGCCAGCAGTGTAGGGCCCACCCTGAACACTGAAGCTTTCTTT
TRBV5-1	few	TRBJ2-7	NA	CASSPLDREAGHEQYF	TGCGCCAGCAGCCCGCTCGACAGGGAGGCTGGGCACGAGCAGTACTTC
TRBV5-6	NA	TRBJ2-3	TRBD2	CASSFPGLAVPDTQYF	TGTGCCAGCAGCTTTCCGGGACTAGCGGTTCCAGATACGCAGTATTTT
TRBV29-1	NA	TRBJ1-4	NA	CSVEKEGRPEKLFF	TGCAGCGTTGAAAAGGAGGGAAGGCCTGAAAAACTGTTTTTT
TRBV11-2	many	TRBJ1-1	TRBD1	CASSTRTGNTEAFF	TGTGCCAGCAGCACTCGGACAGGGAACACTGAAGCTTTCTTT
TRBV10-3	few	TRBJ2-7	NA	CAISESMISYEQYF	TGTGCCATCAGTGAGTCGATGATATCCTACGAGCAGTACTTC
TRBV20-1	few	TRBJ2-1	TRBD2	CSAGPGLAGMIRSYNEQFF	TGCAGTGCAGGCCCGGGACTAGCGGGGATGATACGCTCCTACAATGAGCAGTTCTTC
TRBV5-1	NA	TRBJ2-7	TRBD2	CASSSLAGAGGYEQYF	TGCGCCAGCAGCTCCCTAGCGGGAGCGGGGGGATACGAGCAGTACTTC
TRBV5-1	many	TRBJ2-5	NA	CASSLDAGAGKTQYF	TGCGCCAGCAGCTTGGATGCCGGGGCAGGGAAGACCCAGTACTTC
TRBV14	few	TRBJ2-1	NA	CASSQASPIYPIYNEQFF	TGTGCCAGCAGCCAAGCTAGCCCAATATACCCGATTTACAATGAGCAGTTCTTC
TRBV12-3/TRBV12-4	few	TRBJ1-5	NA	CASSFPYEQPQHF	TGTGCCAGCAGTTTCCCTTACGAACAGCCCCAGCATTTT
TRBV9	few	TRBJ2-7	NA	CASSARGGVHEQYF	TGTGCCAGCAGCGCGCGAGGTGGGGTGCACGAGCAGTACTTC
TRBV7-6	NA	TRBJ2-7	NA	CASSADAGLLAYEQYF	TGTGCCAGCAGCGCTGACGCGGGCCTCCTCGCCTACGAGCAGTACTTC
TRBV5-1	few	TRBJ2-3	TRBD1	CASSGIRDRGRDTQYF	TGCGCCAGCAGCGGAATACGGGACAGGGGTCGAGATACGCAGTATTTT
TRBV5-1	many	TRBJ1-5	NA	CASSLDPWKPYQPQHF	TGCGCCAGCAGCTTGGATCCCTGGAAGCCTTATCAGCCCCAGCATTTT
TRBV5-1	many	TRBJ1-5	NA	CASSLKGSEPQHF	TGCGCCAGCAGCTTGAAAGGGAGCGAGCCCCAGCATTTT
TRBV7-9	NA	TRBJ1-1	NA	CASSPRFIAGNTEAFF	TGTGCCAGCAGCCCTAGATTTATAGCGGGGAACACTGAAGCTTTCTTT
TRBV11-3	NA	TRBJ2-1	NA	CASSLGASANEQFF	TGTGCCAGCAGCTTGGGGGCTAGTGCAAATGAGCAGTTCTTC
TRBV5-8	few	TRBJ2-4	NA	CASTLGGFLAKNIQYF	TGTGCCAGCACCCTGGGGGGTTTTCTCGCCAAAAACATTCAGTACTTC
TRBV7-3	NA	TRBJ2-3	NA	CASSLLHALDSGRTDTQYF	TGTGCCAGCAGCTTACTCCACGCCTTGGACTCCGGCCGCACAGATACGCAGTATTTT
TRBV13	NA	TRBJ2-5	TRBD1	CASSTRTGTLQETQYF	TGTGCCAGCAGCACCCGGACAGGGACACTACAAGAGACCCAGTACTTC
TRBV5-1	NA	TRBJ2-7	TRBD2	CASSWASGTPSYEQYF	TGCGCCAGCAGCTGGGCTAGCGGGACTCCCTCCTACGAGCAGTACTTC
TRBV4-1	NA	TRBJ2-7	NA	CASSQVGGWRYEQYF	TGCGCCAGCAGCCAAGTAGGGGGTTGGCGCTACGAGCAGTACTTC